The 20 T cell receptor beta chains presented below share a single source sample, sequenced in a study of beta chain bispecific antibodies for T cell cancers. Study-wide points: Normal T cells contributed less of the targeted TRBV signal than the leukemia cells did. The TRBV12-3 share of total TRBV signal fell approximately 99% after anti-TRBV12 rather than anti-CD19 exposure.

No antigen has been assigned to these receptors. Expansion lasted 2 to 4 days, with either anti-CD3 antibody OKT3 or CD3/CD28 beads. TCRdb passed the 5' RACE reads through MiXCR, listing each CDR3 protein once. Of about 20,000 distinct CDR3 sequences detected, approximately 2% appear once; the ten largest clones hold under 5.5%. Sequenced here: healthy donor T cells cultured with leukemia cells, sampled from a culture containing a bispecific antibody targeting TCR Vbeta12. These receptors all stem from a human donor in good health. Some clones in this sample may be carry-over from other donors' samples.

This clonotype has ten or more counts. The chain uses TRBV7-9 and TRBJ2-5; a possible D gene is TRBD2 (6 bases). The CDR3 length is 16 residues. Germline CDR1 SEHNR, CDR2 FQNEAQ (reference sequence). The V end lost 2 bases, the J end lost 2 bases, and 15 bases lay between the germline ends. DNA of the CDR3: TGTGCCAGCAGCTTACCCGGTTGGGGGACTCAAGAGACCCAGTACTTC. Translating it yields CASSLPGWGTQETQYF.

This clonotype was counted only a few times. The rearrangement uses TRBV2 and TRBJ1-1; no firm D call. The germline V gene has CDR1 SNHLY and CDR2 FYNNEI. The CDR3 is 14 amino acids. This CDR3 is CASLDGILNTEAFF. The CDR3 DNA is TGTGCATCCCTCGACGGGATTCTAAACACTGAAGCTTTCTTT. Using reference TRBV2 and TRBJ1-1 for the parts outside the CDR3, the full variable domain is EPEVTQTPSHQVTQMGQEVILRCVPISNHLYFYWYRQILGQKVEFLVSFYNNEISEKSEIFDDQFSVERPDGSNFTLKIRSTKLEDSAMYFCASLDGILNTEAFFGQGTRLTVV.

This clonotype is medium-sized in the sample. The chain carries TRBV5-1 and TRBJ2-1, with TRBD2 as a possible D gene (6 bases). The CDR3 loop spans 15 amino acids. V was pared by 0 bases and J by 4 bases, with 11 bases between. CDR1 SGHRS and CDR2 YFSETQ come from the germline V gene. As DNA, the CDR3 is TGCGCCAGCAGCTTGGACCTAGCGCCGTACAATGAGCAGTTCTTC. Its translation: CASSLDLAPYNEQFF.

This clonotype was seen ten or more times. This chain uses TRBV27 with TRBJ1-5, with 7 bases matching TRBD1. J lost 12 bases, V lost 6 bases, and 17 bases had no gene match. Germline loops: CDR1 MNHEY, CDR2 SMNVEV (reference sequence). The CDR3 loop spans 15 amino acids. CDR3 nucleotides: TGTGCCAGCAGCTCTCTTTTGGACAGGCCTCCTATCCAGCATTTT. Protein product: CASSSLLDRPPIQHF.

This clonotype was detected many times. V is TRBV10-3 and J is TRBJ1-5; 10 nucleotides match TRBD1. Germline V CDR1 and CDR2: ENHRY, SYGVKD. The CDR3 has 16 residues. J was trimmed by 5 bases and V by 5 bases; bases with no gene match: 9. This chain's CDR3 is CAISKGDRGDHQPQHF. The CDR3 nucleotides are TGTGCCATCAGTAAAGGGGACAGGGGAGATCATCAGCCCCAGCATTTT.

This clonotype came up many times. This chain connects TRBV4-1 to TRBJ2-7; 7 bases agree with TRBD1. The CDR3 has 14 amino acids. Germline V gives CDR1 MGHRA, CDR2 YSYEKL. The V gene end was trimmed by 2 bases and the J gene end by 3 bases; junction bases not matched to a gene: 4. The chain's CDR3 is CASSQPTGHYEQYF. The DNA of the CDR3 is TGCGCCAGCAGCCAACCGACAGGGCACTACGAGCAGTACTTC.

On this clonotype: A much larger clone differs by one base, so this may be a read error. J is TRBJ1-1 and V is TRBV19; D gene uncertain. Trimming left V 7 bases short and J 5 bases short, with 11 bases between. The CDR3 covers 12 residues. Per the germline V gene, CDR1 is LNHDA and CDR2 is SQIVND (reference sequence). The CDR3 protein is CASTSGGTEAFF. In DNA, the CDR3 is TGTGCCAGTACCTCCGGTGGGACTGAAGCTTTCTTT.

The sample holds many counts of this clonotype. V is TRBV29-1 and J is TRBJ2-3; D is possibly TRBD1 or TRBD2 (5 bases each). The V gene lost 1 base and the J gene lost 0 bases, with 14 bases spanning the gap. This CDR3 has 16 residues. Germline V CDR1 and CDR2: SQVTM, ANQGSEA. The CDR3 loop reads CSVEGGTTPSTDTQYF. The CDR3 nucleotides are TGCAGCGTTGAAGGAGGGACCACTCCTAGCACAGATACGCAGTATTTT.

This clonotype was counted at least ten times. The rearrangement uses TRBV16 and TRBJ2-7, with 7 bases that match TRBD1. The CDR3 has 13 residues. The germline V gene encodes CDR1 KGHSY and CDR2 FQNENV. V lost 4 bases to trimming and J lost 2 bases; unmatched junction nucleotides: 2. CDR3 nucleotides: TGTGCCAGCAGCCTTGACAGGGCCTACGAGCAGTACTTC. Protein: CASSLDRAYEQYF.

This clonotype was seen only a few times. The rearrangement links TRBV18 to TRBJ2-7; D not certain. This CDR3 is built from 13 residues. V lost 3 bases to trimming and J lost 3 bases, with 9 bases between them. Germline CDR1 and CDR2: KGHSH and LQKENI. The CDR3 region has the DNA TGTGCCAGCTCACCTTGGACCGACTACGAGCAGTACTTC. Amino acids: CASSPWTDYEQYF. Based on the CDR3 plus reference TRBV18 and TRBJ2-7, the full variable domain is NAGVMQNPRHLVRRRGQEARLRCSPMKGHSHVYWYRQLPEEGLKFMVYLQKENIIDESGMPKERFSAEFPKEGPSILRIQQVVRGDSAAYFCASSPWTDYEQYFGPGTRLTVT.

This chain joins TRBV7-3 and TRBJ1-1, with a weak D call TRBD1 (6 bases). V lost 6 bases and J 1 base, leaving 12 bases between the germline ends. Looked up from germline, CDR1 is SGHTA and CDR2 is FQGTGA. The CDR3 spans 14 residues. Written as DNA, the CDR3 is TGTGCCAGCAGAATCCCAGGGGCGAACACTGAAGCTTTCTTT. Residues: CASRIPGANTEAFF.

This clonotype was counted ten times or more. This chain links TRBV28 with TRBJ1-2, with D maybe TRBD1 (6 bases). Germline CDR1 is MDHEN and CDR2 is SYDVKM. Between the trimmed V and J ends, which lost 4 bases and 3 bases, there was a span of 12 bases. CDR3 length: 14 residues. CDR3 bases: TGTGCCAGCAGTTCCCAGGGGAGATACTATGGCTACACCTTC. Its translation is CASSSQGRYYGYTF.

This clonotype was seen repeatedly, ten times or more. The chain recombines TRBV7-9 with TRBJ2-5, with 10 positions matching TRBD2. The CDR3 loop spans 14 amino acids. Germline assignment: CDR1 SEHNR and CDR2 FQNEAQ (reference sequence). V lost 5 bases and J lost 5; bases outside the gene matches: 5. The CDR3, as DNA: TGTGCCAGCAGCCCTTTGACTAGCGGGGAGACCCAGTACTTC. This gives the protein CASSPLTSGETQYF.

The sample holds many counts of this clonotype. V gene TRBV9 combines with J gene TRBJ2-2; 8 bases match TRBD2. Germline values: CDR1 SGDLS, CDR2 YYNGEE. The CDR3 runs to 14 residues. V shed 4 bases, J shed 7 bases, and the junction held 6 bases outside the gene matches. The CDR3 protein is CASSSGGADGELFF. In DNA, the CDR3 is TGTGCCAGCAGCTCCGGGGGGGCTGACGGGGAGCTGTTTTTT. The variable domain in full, completed from reference TRBV9 and TRBJ2-2, reads DSGVTQTPKHLITATGQRVTLRCSPRSGDLSVYWYQQSLDQGLQFLIQYYNGEERAKGNILERFSAQQFPDLHSELNLSSLELGDSALYFCASSSGGADGELFFGEGSRLTVL.

Ten or more counts support this clonotype. V gene TRBV20-1 combines with J gene TRBJ2-4, with 11 bases matching TRBD2. Germline CDR1 reads DFQATT; CDR2 reads SNEGSKA (reference sequence). The CDR3 sequence is 15 residues long. V shed 3 bases and J 4 bases; nucleotides not matched to a gene: 5. The CDR3 DNA is TGCAGTGCTAGGCCTAGCGGGGGGACTAAAAACATTCAGTACTTC. It encodes CSARPSGGTKNIQYF.

This clonotype came up many times. This rearrangement joins TRBV20-1 to TRBJ1-4; D gene unclear. Germline-derived CDR1 and CDR2 are DFQATT and SNEGSKA (reference sequence). The V and J ends lost 0 bases and 2 bases respectively, with 13 bases between them. The CDR3 sequence is 16 residues long. This chain's CDR3 is CSARDPHRSTNEKLFF. The CDR3 DNA reads TGCAGTGCTAGAGACCCACATAGGTCCACTAATGAAAAACTGTTTTTT.

The rearrangement uses TRBV25-1 and TRBJ2-5, with D maybe TRBD1 (5 bases). The CDR3 covers 14 residues. Germline lookup yields CDR1 MGHDK and CDR2 SYGVNS. The V end lost 3 bases, the J end lost 4 bases, and 12 bases lay between the germline ends. The CDR3 is CASSDLGEGETQYF. As DNA, the CDR3 is TGTGCCAGCAGTGATCTAGGGGAAGGAGAGACCCAGTACTTC.

In this sample, this clonotype turned up many times. The chain joins TRBV20-1 to TRBJ2-7; tentatively, D is TRBD1 or TRBD2 (5 bases each). This CDR3 region has 12 residues. CDR1 and CDR2 (germline): DFQATT, SNEGSKA (reference sequence). Deletions cut 0 bases from V and 3 bases from J, with 6 bases between. CDR3: CSAREGDYEQYF. The DNA of the CDR3 is TGCAGTGCTAGAGAGGGGGACTACGAGCAGTACTTC.

This clonotype was observed a handful of times. V usage is TRBV5-4 and J usage is TRBJ2-3; D is unresolved. Germline-derived CDR1 and CDR2 are SGHNT and YYREEE (reference sequence). V lost 4 bases and J 3 bases, leaving 15 bases between the germline ends. This CDR3 has 15 residues. DNA of the CDR3: TGTGCCAGCAGCACACCGGAACTACAGACAGATACGCAGTATTTT. It codes for CASSTPELQTDTQYF.

This clonotype was detected ten times or more. The chain carries TRBV7-9 and TRBJ2-5, with 9 bases lining up with TRBD2. Germline trimming cut 5 bases from V and 5 bases from J; bases unmatched to any gene: 9. The CDR3 contains 15 residues. Germline values: CDR1 SEHNR, CDR2 FQNEAQ (reference sequence). CDR3 bases: TGTGCCAGCAGCCGGACTGGGACTAGCTGGGAGACCCAGTACTTC. It encodes CASSRTGTSWETQYF.